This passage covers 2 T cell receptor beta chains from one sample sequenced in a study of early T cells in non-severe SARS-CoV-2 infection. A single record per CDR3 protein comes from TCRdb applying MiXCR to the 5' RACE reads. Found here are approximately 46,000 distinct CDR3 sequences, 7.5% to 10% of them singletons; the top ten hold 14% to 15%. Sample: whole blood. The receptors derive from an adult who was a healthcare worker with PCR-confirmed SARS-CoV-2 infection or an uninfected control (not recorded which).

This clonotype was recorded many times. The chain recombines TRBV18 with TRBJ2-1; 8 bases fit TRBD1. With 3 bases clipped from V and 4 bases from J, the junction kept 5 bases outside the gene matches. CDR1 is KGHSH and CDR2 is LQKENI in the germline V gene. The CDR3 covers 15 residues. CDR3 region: CASSPGQASYNEQFF. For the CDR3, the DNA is TGTGCCAGCTCACCGGGACAGGCCTCTTACAATGAGCAGTTCTTC. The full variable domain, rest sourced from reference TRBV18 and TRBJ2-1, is NAGVMQNPRHLVRRRGQEARLRCSPMKGHSHVYWYRQLPEEGLKFMVYLQKENIIDESGMPKERFSAEFPKEGPSILRIQQVVRGDSAAYFCASSPGQASYNEQFFGPGTRLTVL.

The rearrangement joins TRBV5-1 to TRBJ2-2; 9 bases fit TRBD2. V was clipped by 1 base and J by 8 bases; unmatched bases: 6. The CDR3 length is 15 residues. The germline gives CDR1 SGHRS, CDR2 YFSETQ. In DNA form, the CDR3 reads TGCGCCAGCAGCTTGAGTAGCGGGAGTCCTGGGGAGCTGTTTTTT. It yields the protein CASSLSSGSPGELFF.